Shown below are 14 T cell receptor beta chains from a single sample sequenced in a study of shared clonotypes between healthy human individuals (TCRdb year 2020). Library preparation employed the immunoSEQ multiplex PCR assay. Here the immuneACCESS table is served through TCRdb, limited to in-frame sequences with V and J called. Missing clones are a known gap in these copies; in checked studies unresolved V genes cover under half, and the rest lacks a known reason. This sample has roughly 2.1 million clones in its table, and roughly 91% of those were observed once. More than 1.5% of the sample goes to the ten largest clones. CD8 naive samples consisted of CD45RO-negative cells that were positively selected for CCR7, yielding a CD45RA+CCR7+ population without TemRA cells. Sequenced: naive CD8+ T cells from PBMCs. This specimen's cell subset or site label, interpreted: CD45RA+CCR7+. These receptor sequences come from a man aged 18 to 29 in good health. Some clones in this sample may be carry-over from other donors' samples.

This sequence joins TRBV6-4 and TRBJ1-1, with unresolved D. There are 13 residues in the CDR3. Germline loops: CDR1 MRHNA, CDR2 SNTAGT. Trimming stripped 1 base from V and 2 bases from J, with 5 bases between. CDR3 region: CASSDFGNTEAFF. Written as DNA, the CDR3 is TGTGCCAGCAGTGACTTCGGTAACACTGAAGCTTTCTTT.

CDR3 sequence (DNA): TGCGCCAGCAGCCCGCGACTAGCGGGAGATCCCTACGAGCAGTACTTC. This translates into CASSPRLAGDPYEQYF. This chain joins TRBV4-1 and TRBJ2-5; 12 positions agree with TRBD2. TRBJ2-7 explains the end of the DNA better; the J call may be wrong. This CDR3 spans 16 amino acids. The germline CDR1 and CDR2 sequences are MGHRA and YSYEKL.

The J gene is TRBJ2-1, the V gene TRBV11-2; TRBD1 agrees at 9 bases. Germline lookup yields CDR1 SGHAT and CDR2 FQNNGV. The CDR3 contains 14 residues. V was clipped by 6 bases and J by 1 base; unmatched bases: 1. The CDR3 spells CASRDRGSYNEQFF. CDR3 bases: TGTGCCAGCAGAGACAGGGGGTCCTACAATGAGCAGTTCTTC. The entire variable domain, with the rest obtained from reference TRBV11-2 and TRBJ2-1, is as follows: EAGVAQSPRYKIIEKRQSVAFWCNPISGHATLYWYQQILGQGPKLLIQFQNNGVVDDSQLPKDRFSAERLKGVDSTLKIQPAKLEDSAVYLCASRDRGSYNEQFFGPGTRLTVL.

The gene calls are TRBV2 and TRBJ1-5, with a weak D call TRBD1 (5 bases). Germline V lookup: CDR1 SNHLY, CDR2 FYNNEI. The V end was cut by 0 bases, the J end by 6 bases, with 9 bases between. The CDR3 is 14 residues long. This CDR3 is CASSEAAGSQPQHF. CDR3 nucleotides: TGTGCCAGCAGTGAAGCGGCAGGGAGTCAGCCCCAGCATTTT.

The chain links TRBV4-1 to TRBJ2-2; D is uncertain. Between the trimmed V and J ends, which lost 0 bases and 3 bases, there was a span of 8 bases. Germline values: CDR1 MGHRA, CDR2 YSYEKL. CDR3 size: 15 residues. In nucleotides, the CDR3 is TGCGCCAGCAGCCAAGACGCCCGGGACACCGGGGAGCTGTTTTTT. Residues: CASSQDARDTGELFF.

This chain uses TRBV5-1 with TRBJ1-1; no definite D call. This CDR3 is 12 amino acids long. Germline CDR1 reads SGHRS; CDR2 reads YFSETQ. Trimming took 5 bases from V and 8 from J, leaving 13 bases between them. The CDR3 nucleotides read TGCGCCAGCAGTCCTCACCGAGGGGAAGCTTTCTTT. Protein sequence: CASSPHRGEAFF.

The CDR3, as DNA: TGTGCCAGCAGCCAAAGTAGCGGGATTAGATCCTACAATGAGCAGTTCTTC. As protein: CASSQSSGIRSYNEQFF. This sequence joins TRBV4-2 and TRBJ2-1, with 8 positions matching TRBD2. Per the germline V gene, CDR1 is LGHNA and CDR2 is YNFKEQ. CDR3 length: 17 residues. V was pared by 2 bases and J by 1 base, with 7 bases of the junction left unmatched.

The V and J genes are TRBV18 and TRBJ2-3; 7 bases are a match to TRBD2. The V gene's germline CDR1 is KGHSH and CDR2 LQKENI. This CDR3 is 15 amino acids long. With 1 base clipped from V and 6 bases from J, the junction kept 7 bases outside the gene matches. CDR3 region: CASSPQTSRWDTQYF. CDR3 coding DNA: TGTGCCAGCTCACCACAGACTAGCAGATGGGATACGCAGTATTTT.

The CDR3 DNA is TGTGCCAGCTCAAATGGGGTGAACACCGGGGAGCTGTTTTTT. Translation: CASSNGVNTGELFF. V gene TRBV5-6 combines with J gene TRBJ2-2; D unresolved. Trimming cost V 7 bases and J 1 base, with 11 bases left between them. The germline gives CDR1 SGHDT, CDR2 YYEEEE. The CDR3 runs to 14 residues.

This chain connects TRBV7-9 to TRBJ2-1, with 8 bases fitting TRBD2. From germline, CDR1 is SEHNR and CDR2 FQNEAQ (reference sequence). The V and J ends lost 2 bases and 8 bases, in that order; junction bases with no gene match: 2. The CDR3 consists of 13 residues. This CDR3 is CASSLPAGDEQFF. CDR3 bases: TGTGCCAGCAGCTTACCAGCGGGGGATGAGCAGTTCTTC.

This chain connects TRBV5-4 to TRBJ2-1, with D perhaps being TRBD1 or TRBD2 (5 bases each). V was cut by 2 bases and J by 3 bases, with 9 bases left in between. CDR1 SGHNT and CDR2 YYREEE come from the germline V gene (reference sequence). CDR3 length: 14 residues. The CDR3 bases are TGTGCCAGCAGCTTACGGGACGGCTACAATGAGCAGTTCTTC. Translation gives CASSLRDGYNEQFF.

The V gene is TRBV28, the J gene TRBJ1-1; no clear D gene. Trimming removed 6 bases at V and 3 bases at J, with 23 bases between. The CDR3 loop spans 17 amino acids. Germline V CDR1 and CDR2: MDHEN, SYDVKM. CDR3 loop: CASSRGPRQRGDTEAFF. DNA for the CDR3: TGTGCCAGCAGCCGAGGGCCCAGGCAAAGAGGCGACACTGAAGCTTTCTTT.

The table lists this clone with a count of one. The same CDR3 can be traced to other DNA sequences in this sample. The V and J genes are TRBV29-1 and TRBJ2-3; D might be TRBD1 or TRBD2, each matching 6 bases. Germline-derived CDR1 and CDR2 are SQVTM and ANQGSEA. CDR3 length equals 13 residues. V was cut by 4 bases and J by 3 bases, with 11 bases left in between. The CDR3 bases are TGCAGCGTTGTGGGGGGCAGAACAGATACGCAGTATTTT. It yields the protein CSVVGGRTDTQYF.

The gene calls are TRBV5-4 and TRBJ1-1; D call uncertain. The CDR3 runs to 12 residues. Trimming cost V 3 bases and J 8 bases, with 11 bases left between them. Germline CDR1 and CDR2: SGHNT and YYREEE (reference sequence). CDR3 sequence: CASSSGTREAFF. The CDR3 DNA follows: TGTGCCAGCAGCTCGGGAACCCGGGAAGCTTTCTTT. Together with reference TRBV5-4 and TRBJ1-1, the CDR3 gives the full variable domain: ETGVTQSPTHLIKTRGQQVTLRCSSQSGHNTVSWYQQALGQGPQFIFQYYREEENGRGNFPPRFSGLQFPNYSSELNVNALELDDSALYLCASSSGTREAFFGQGTRLTVV.